This TCR beta chain was sequenced for a study of OX40 agonist ivuxolimab in advanced cancers. Some clones are missing from TCRdb's copy, which holds only in-frame ones; the method was immunoSEQ multiplex PCR. The data show tens of thousands of clones, roughly 84% seen once. CDR3 size: 14 residues. V was shortened by 6 bases and J by 1 base, with 9 bases between the two germline ends. Germline V gives CDR1 SGHTA, CDR2 FQGNSA. The chain is built from TRBV7-2 and TRBJ2-2, with no clear D. This clonotype was obtained from an adult with an advanced solid tumor such as melanoma, head and neck, liver or kidney cancer. The source material was CD4+ or CD8+ T cells sorted from blood, sampled in a trial of the OX40 agonist ivuxolimab. Written as DNA, the CDR3 is TGTGCCAGCAGAGATCGATTGAACACCGGGGAGCTGTTTTTT. This encodes CASRDRLNTGELFF. The full variable domain, in which reference TRBV7-2 and TRBJ2-2 provide the parts outside the CDR3, is GAGVSQSPSNKVTEKGKDVELRCDPISGHTALYWYRQSLGQGLEFLIYFQGNSAPDKSGLPSDRFSAERTGGSVSTLTIQRTQQEDSAVYLCASRDRLNTGELFFGEGSRLTVL.